This paragraph covers one T cell receptor (beta chain) sequence. As processed by the authors: The assay estimated nucleated cells by amplifying reference gene primers. The table came from immunoSEQ multiplex PCR; TCRdb's copy has only in-frame clones and leaves some out. The V and J calls and clone size are taken from that table; D and trimming were inferred from the DNA. Seen here are 200,000 to 250,000 clones, almost 90% observed once, and the top ten hold roughly 1.5%. This specimen belongs to a study of blood T cell repertoires in COVID-19. Study-wide context: T cells, B-cell-depleted T cells, or PBMCs supplied cDNA or gDNA.

Sequencing input: peripheral blood. The clonotype originates from a man between 18 and 29 years old with active or convalescent COVID-19.

Here the CDR3 DNA reads TGTGCCAGCAGTGAAGGGGGGGGCTCCTCCGGCAATCAGCCCCAGCATTTT. Translated, it gives CASSEGGGSSGNQPQHF. The rearrangement links TRBV6-1 to TRBJ1-5, with a tentative D call TRBD1 (6 bases). Germline V lookup: CDR1 MNHNS, CDR2 SASEGT. Trimming removed 1 base at V and 2 bases at J, with 15 bases between. The CDR3 is 17 amino acids.